The 19 T cell receptor beta chains given below trace back to one sample, sequenced in a study of T cell repertoires in urothelial bladder cancer. Assay: immunoSEQ multiplex PCR; the TCRdb copy retains only in-frame clones and omits some. Among about 13,000 clones, around three fifths were seen once, and the ten largest hold about 8.1%. The specimen was tumor-infiltrating cells from bladder cancer. All receptors derive from a human donor with urothelial carcinoma.

The rearrangement uses TRBV6-5 and TRBJ1-1; D possibly corresponds to TRBD1 (6 bases). The V and J ends lost 2 bases and 2 bases respectively, with 9 bases between them. The CDR3 totals 14 residues. Per the germline V gene, CDR1 is MNHEY and CDR2 is SVGAGI. This CDR3 is CASSYGRGNTEAFF. CDR3 bases: TGTGCCAGCAGTTACGGCAGGGGAAACACTGAAGCTTTCTTT.

The V call is TRBV15, the J call TRBJ2-5, with D maybe TRBD2 (5 bases). There are 14 residues in the CDR3. Deletions cut 9 bases from V and 0 bases from J, with 14 bases between. The V gene's germline CDR1 is LNHNV and CDR2 YYDKDF (reference sequence). CDR3 loop: CATDGGRYQETQYF. The CDR3 bases are TGTGCCACTGATGGCGGGCGTTACCAAGAGACCCAGTACTTC.

The chain uses TRBV5-4 and TRBJ2-5; no clear D. The CDR3 is 12 amino acids. Germline V lookup: CDR1 SGHNT, CDR2 YYREEE (reference sequence). Trimming left V 4 bases short and J 3 bases short, with 7 bases between. Here the CDR3 DNA reads TGTGCCAGCAGCACTCAAAAAGAGACCCAGTACTTC. Protein product: CASSTQKETQYF.

This clone has only a few counts. The V and J genes are TRBV28 and TRBJ1-5; a weak D match, TRBD1 (5 bases). The CDR3 has 14 residues. Germline V gene sequence: CDR1 MDHEN, CDR2 SYDVKM. The V end was cut by 3 bases, the J end by 4 bases, with 10 bases between. CDR3 in amino acids: CASSFQQVNQPQHF. The CDR3, as DNA: TGTGCCAGCAGTTTCCAACAGGTTAATCAGCCCCAGCATTTT.

The J gene is TRBJ2-5, the V gene TRBV10-3, with D uncertain. Germline-derived CDR1 and CDR2 are ENHRY and SYGVKD. The CDR3 runs to 12 residues. The V and J ends lost 3 bases and 7 bases respectively, with 9 bases between them. This chain's CDR3 is CAISDRSGTQYF. CDR3 DNA: TGTGCCATCAGTGACCGATCGGGGACCCAGTACTTC.

V gene TRBV2 combines with J gene TRBJ2-5; 12 bases align to TRBD1. This CDR3 comprises 16 residues. V gave up 6 bases and J gave up 4 bases; unmatched junction bases: 9. CDR1 and CDR2 (germline): SNHLY, FYNNEI. CDR3 sequence reads: CASRPGTGGPGETQYF. As DNA, the CDR3 is TGTGCCAGCAGGCCCGGGACAGGGGGCCCGGGAGAGACCCAGTACTTC.

The rearrangement joins TRBV5-4 to TRBJ2-3, with 11 bases fitting TRBD2. The CDR3 loop spans 16 amino acids. Germline lookup yields CDR1 SGHNT and CDR2 YYREEE (reference sequence). Trimming took 2 bases from V and 0 from J; bases not matched to a gene: 2. In nucleotides, the CDR3 is TGTGCCAGCAGCTTTCGACTAGCGGGGAGCACAGATACGCAGTATTTT. Translating it yields CASSFRLAGSTDTQYF.

The V and J genes are TRBV30 and TRBJ2-2; a weak D match, TRBD2 (5 bases). This CDR3 spans 15 amino acids. V lost 5 bases to trimming and J lost 3 bases, with 16 bases between them. Per the germline V gene, CDR1 is GTSNPN and CDR2 is SVGIG (reference sequence). CDR3 region: CAWPLSPGDTGELFF. The CDR3 region has the DNA TGTGCCTGGCCCCTATCCCCCGGGGACACCGGGGAGCTGTTTTTT. The complete variable domain, with remaining parts taken from reference TRBV30 and TRBJ2-2, reads SQTIHQWPATLVQPVGSPLSLECTVEGTSNPNLYWYRQAAGRGLQLLFYSVGIGQISSEVPQNLSASRPQDRQFILSSKKLLLSDSGFYLCAWPLSPGDTGELFFGEGSRLTVL.

The rearrangement links TRBV29-1 to TRBJ2-7; 7 bases map to TRBD1. The junction had 4 bases not matched to a gene; V was cut back by 8 bases and J by 0 bases. CDR3 size: 12 residues. The germline gives CDR1 SQVTM, CDR2 ANQGSEA. Here the CDR3 reads CSMTGSSYEQYV. The DNA for the CDR3 is TGCAGCATGACAGGGAGCTCCTACGAGCAGTACGTC.

The chain has TRBV5-6 and TRBJ2-3; a possible D gene is TRBD1 (6 bases). Per the germline V gene, CDR1 is SGHDT and CDR2 is YYEEEE. Trimming removed 3 bases at V and 4 bases at J, with 9 bases between. The CDR3 sequence is 13 residues long. CDR3 protein: CASSSPGADTQYF. In DNA form, the CDR3 reads TGTGCCAGCAGCTCCCCAGGGGCAGATACGCAGTATTTT.

The chain combines TRBV12-5 with TRBJ2-5; 11 nucleotides agree with TRBD2. The germline V gene has CDR1 LGHNT and CDR2 FRNRAP. Losses at the gene ends were 6 bases for V and 5 bases for J; bases not matched to a gene: 14. The CDR3 is made up of 17 amino acids. DNA of the CDR3: TGTGCTAGTGGCCCCGGTTTACTAGCGGGGGCGATTGAGACCCAGTACTTC. Amino acid sequence: CASGPGLLAGAIETQYF.

This rearrangement joins TRBV7-9 to TRBJ2-3; either TRBD1 or TRBD2 may fit D (5 bases each). Per the germline V gene, CDR1 is SEHNR and CDR2 is FQNEAQ (reference sequence). The CDR3 is 13 residues long. V lost 5 bases and J lost 5, with 11 bases in between. For the CDR3, the DNA is TGTGCCAGCAGCCGGGGCGATGGAGATACGCAGTATTTT. This sequence encodes CASSRGDGDTQYF. The complete variable domain, with remaining parts taken from reference TRBV7-9 and TRBJ2-3, reads DTGVSQNPRHKITKRGQNVTFRCDPISEHNRLYWYRQTLGQGPEFLTYFQNEAQLEKSRLLSDRFSAERPKGSFSTLEIQRTEQGDSAMYLCASSRGDGDTQYFGPGTRLTVL.

V usage is TRBV29-1 and J usage is TRBJ1-1, with a tentative D call TRBD1 (6 bases). The germline V and J ends were trimmed by 3 bases and 4 bases, with 12 bases remaining between them. This CDR3 has 13 amino acids. The germline gives CDR1 SQVTM, CDR2 ANQGSEA. CDR3 region: CSVDGGRGTEAFF. In DNA, the CDR3 is TGCAGCGTTGACGGGGGGCGCGGCACTGAAGCTTTCTTT.

This clone has just one count. This rearrangement joins TRBV5-1 to TRBJ2-1; 7 bases match TRBD1. CDR3 size: 16 residues. The V gene end was trimmed by 2 bases and the J gene end by 7 bases; junction bases not matched to a gene: 12. Germline values: CDR1 SGHRS, CDR2 YFSETQ. The CDR3 DNA follows: TGCGCCAGCAGCTTCCTCGACAGGGTGGGCAGGAATGAGCAGTTCTTC. This gives the protein CASSFLDRVGRNEQFF.

The V and J genes are TRBV2 and TRBJ2-7; D ambiguous. The CDR3 is 14 residues long. Trimming took off 3 bases at V and 3 bases at J, with 12 bases between the two ends. Per germline, CDR1 SNHLY and CDR2 FYNNEI. In DNA form, the CDR3 reads TGTGCCAGCAGTGACTCCATCATGAACTACGAGCAGTACTTC. This encodes CASSDSIMNYEQYF.

The chain links TRBV4-3 to TRBJ1-3; D gene ambiguous. This CDR3 has 13 residues. V shed 0 bases and J shed 1 base, with 1 base lying between them. CDR1 LGHNA and CDR2 YSLEER come from the germline V gene. CDR3 region: CASSQDSGNTIYF. The CDR3 DNA follows: TGCGCCAGCAGCCAAGATTCTGGAAACACCATATATTTT.

The rearrangement joins TRBV10-3 to TRBJ1-3; no firm D call. Germline V CDR1 and CDR2: ENHRY, SYGVKD. Trimming pared 4 bases from V and 4 bases from J, leaving 14 bases between. CDR3 length: 15 residues. The CDR3, as DNA: TGTGCCATCAGTGCCCCAGGAATCAACGGAAACACCATATATTTT. It codes for CAISAPGINGNTIYF.

V usage is TRBV7-2 and J usage is TRBJ1-4; D call uncertain. From germline, CDR1 is SGHTA and CDR2 FQGNSA. This CDR3 comprises 14 residues. V was cut by 1 base and J by 1 base, with 4 bases left in between. The CDR3 DNA reads TGTGCCAGCAGCTTAGGTGGAACTAATGAAAAACTGTTTTTT. Residues: CASSLGGTNEKLFF.

The genes are TRBV19 and TRBJ2-1; the D gene could be TRBD1 or TRBD2 (5 bases each). V was clipped by 6 bases and J by 3 bases, with 12 bases between them. CDR3 length: 14 amino acids. The germline V gene encodes CDR1 LNHDA and CDR2 SQIVND (reference sequence). CDR3 sequence (DNA): TGTGCCAGTAGCTCCTGGGACGGCTACAATGAGCAGTTCTTC. It is translated as CASSSWDGYNEQFF.